The rows below give T cell receptor beta chains drawn from one sample of a study of T cells in Graves' hyperthyroidism and ophthalmopathy. TCRdb re-derived calls from the multiplex PCR reads in MiXCR, one entry per CDR3 protein. The repertoire holds fewer than 450,000 distinct CDR3 sequences, over 12% seen once, with about 21% in the top ten. Material: blood. All receptors come from a woman aged 55 to 70 with Graves' ophthalmopathy. CDR3s include the opening cysteine and the closing phenylalanine or tryptophan. The order of the fields is V gene, D gene, J gene, CDR3 protein. D genes are given only for firm matches.

V: TRBV30
D: TRBD1
J: TRBJ2-3
CDR3: CAWSVGQGTDTQYF

V: TRBV14
D: TRBD2
J: TRBJ2-3
CDR3: CANSYPSGVGTDTQYF

V: TRBV7-9
D: -
J: TRBJ2-1
CDR3: CASSLLDSRGEQFF

V: TRBV12-3/TRBV12-4
D: -
J: TRBJ2-1
CDR3: CASSLRDSVSNEQFF

V: TRBV7-4
D: TRBD1
J: TRBJ2-7
CDR3: CASSLIKRDRASYEQYF

V: TRBV27
D: -
J: TRBJ1-5
CDR3: CASSLTGYNQPQHF

V: TRBV7-8
D: -
J: TRBJ1-2
CDR3: CASSLRPRDYGYTF

V: TRBV28
D: -
J: TRBJ1-4
CDR3: CASSLLISTNEKLFF

V: TRBV2
D: -
J: TRBJ1-5
CDR3: CASSDRISNQPQHF

V: TRBV20-1
D: -
J: TRBJ2-3
CDR3: CSAAVRAPTDTQYF

V: TRBV20-1
D: -
J: TRBJ2-3
CDR3: CSARLGDTQYF